These 18 T cell receptor beta chains share one sample of origin, sequenced in a study of blood T cell repertoires in COVID-19. Only in-frame clones appear in the TCRdb table, and some are missing; sequencing was by immunoSEQ multiplex PCR. Of roughly 97,000 clones in the sample, about 86% were seen once. The sequencing sample was made of peripheral blood. The receptors were sampled from an elderly woman with active or convalescent COVID-19.

This clone appeared a few times. The V and J genes are TRBV28 and TRBJ1-1; D gene unclear. CDR1 MDHEN and CDR2 SYDVKM come from the germline V gene. The CDR3 has 14 residues. Between the trimmed V and J ends, which lost 5 bases and 7 bases, there was a span of 17 bases. CDR3 residues: CASSLHNGAFEAFF. Written as DNA, the CDR3 is TGTGCCAGCAGTCTTCATAACGGAGCGTTTGAAGCTTTCTTT.

The chain joins TRBV28 to TRBJ1-5, with D uncertain. Germline CDR1 and CDR2: MDHEN and SYDVKM. The CDR3 sequence is 14 residues long. V lost 4 bases and J 7 bases, leaving 14 bases between the germline ends. The chain's CDR3 is CASSSGGGIQPQHF. CDR3 nucleotides: TGTGCCAGCAGTTCCGGCGGAGGGATCCAGCCCCAGCATTTT.

The chain combines TRBV19 with TRBJ1-5, with D possibly being TRBD1 (5 bases). This CDR3 spans 15 amino acids. Looked up from germline, CDR1 is LNHDA and CDR2 is SQIVND (reference sequence). Trimming removed 2 bases from V and 1 base from J, with 9 bases in between. The CDR3 coding sequence is TGTGCCAGTAGTATAATTGCAGGGAGCAATCAGCCCCAGCATTTT. This sequence encodes CASSIIAGSNQPQHF.

V is TRBV28 and J is TRBJ2-7; a possible D gene is TRBD1 (6 bases). The germline V gene encodes CDR1 MDHEN and CDR2 SYDVKM. V was trimmed by 8 bases and J by 3 bases, leaving 11 bases between them. The CDR3 loop spans 12 amino acids. The DNA of the CDR3 is TGTGCCAGCGGATACAGGGACTACGAGCAGTACTTC. This sequence encodes CASGYRDYEQYF.

The chain employs TRBV27 and TRBJ2-7; 8 nucleotides line up with TRBD2. The V and J ends lost 5 bases and 0 bases, in that order; junction bases with no gene match: 12. Looked up from germline, CDR1 is MNHEY and CDR2 is SMNVEV (reference sequence). This CDR3 has 17 amino acids. CDR3 nucleotide sequence: TGTGCCAGCAGTACATTAATAGCGGGGCAACGCTCCTACGAGCAGTACTTC. It is translated as CASSTLIAGQRSYEQYF.

The gene calls are TRBV10-3 and TRBJ1-2; D gene uncertain. Germline V gene lookup returns CDR1 ENHRY and CDR2 SYGVKD. This CDR3 region has 14 residues. The V end lost 0 bases, the J end lost 5 bases, and 10 bases lay between the germline ends. CDR3 sequence reads: CAISESSGGYGYTF. Written as DNA, the CDR3 is TGTGCCATCAGTGAGTCGTCGGGAGGATATGGCTACACCTTC.

V gene TRBV18 combines with J gene TRBJ1-1; no reliable D call. V shed 3 bases and J shed 4 bases, with 12 bases lying between them. The CDR3 contains 14 residues. Germline CDR1 KGHSH, CDR2 LQKENI. Written as DNA, the CDR3 is TGTGCCAGCTCACCCTACTACGGGAGCACTGAAGCTTTCTTT. Protein: CASSPYYGSTEAFF.

This clone was counted once. The chain is built from TRBV6-5 and TRBJ1-2; 7 bases are a match to TRBD1. Germline values: CDR1 MNHEY, CDR2 SVGAGI. This CDR3 is built from 13 residues. V was pared by 5 bases and J by 3 bases, with 3 bases of the junction left unmatched. This CDR3 is CASSTTGYYGYTF. CDR3 DNA sequence: TGTGCCAGCAGTACGACAGGGTACTATGGCTACACCTTC.

This clone was recorded only once. The gene calls are TRBV28 and TRBJ2-7; 8 bases are a match to TRBD1. Unmatched junction bases numbered 12, after V lost 4 bases and J lost 4 bases. Germline lookup yields CDR1 MDHEN and CDR2 SYDVKM. The CDR3 runs to 16 residues. The CDR3, as DNA: TGTGCCAGCAGTTGGGTGTTTCAGGGGGCCCTTTACGAGCAGTACTTC. Protein sequence: CASSWVFQGALYEQYF.

This chain links TRBV9 with TRBJ1-1; no clear D. Trimming removed 0 bases at V and 0 bases at J, with 6 bases between. This CDR3 is 14 amino acids long. Germline V gene sequence: CDR1 SGDLS, CDR2 YYNGEE. CDR3 bases: TGTGCCAGCAGCGTAGTACAGATGAACACTGAAGCTTTCTTT. Its translation: CASSVVQMNTEAFF.

This rearrangement joins TRBV4-1 to TRBJ2-3; TRBD2 agrees at 10 bases. Trimming took 0 bases from V and 1 from J; bases not matched to a gene: 4. CDR3 length: 17 residues. Germline V gene sequence: CDR1 MGHRA, CDR2 YSYEKL. The CDR3 protein is CASSQETLAGGTDTQYF. CDR3 DNA sequence: TGCGCCAGCAGCCAAGAGACTCTAGCGGGGGGCACAGATACGCAGTATTTT.

The rearrangement links TRBV24-1 to TRBJ2-7; TRBD2 agrees at 10 bases. CDR1 is KGHDR and CDR2 is SFDVKD in the germline V gene. The ends lost 4 bases at V and 0 bases at J; junction bases unmatched: 5. This CDR3 region has 16 residues. In DNA, the CDR3 is TGTGCCACCAGTGACACCGGGACTAGCGACTCCTACGAGCAGTACTTC. It codes for CATSDTGTSDSYEQYF.

This chain uses TRBV9 with TRBJ1-6; a weak D match, TRBD1 (5 bases). The length of the CDR3 is 15 residues. Trimming took 3 bases from V and 7 from J, leaving 14 bases between them. The germline CDR1 and CDR2 sequences are SGDLS and YYNGEE. CDR3 in amino acids: CASSDQGGRNSPLHF. The DNA for the CDR3 is TGTGCCAGCAGCGACCAGGGAGGGAGAAATTCACCCCTCCACTTT.

The V and J genes are TRBV15 and TRBJ1-2, with 7 nucleotides matching TRBD1. Per the germline V gene, CDR1 is LNHNV and CDR2 is YYDKDF (reference sequence). V was clipped by 6 bases and J by 2 bases; unmatched bases: 9. The CDR3 consists of 15 residues. The CDR3 reads CATRPDRAVNYGYTF. The CDR3 DNA follows: TGTGCCACCAGGCCCGACAGGGCGGTGAACTATGGCTACACCTTC.

The chain combines TRBV24-1 with TRBJ1-1, with D perhaps matching TRBD1 (5 bases). The CDR3 length is 12 residues. Trimming left V 5 bases short and J 3 bases short, with 6 bases between. CDR1 and CDR2 (germline): KGHDR, SFDVKD. CDR3 sequence: CATSGQYTEAFF. DNA for the CDR3: TGTGCCACCAGTGGACAGTACACTGAAGCTTTCTTT.

The V gene is TRBV12-5, the J gene TRBJ2-5; no definite D call. The V end lost 7 bases, the J end lost 5 bases, and 8 bases lay between the germline ends. The CDR3 runs 11 residues. Germline V gene sequence: CDR1 LGHNT, CDR2 FRNRAP. This CDR3 is CASALGETQYF. The DNA for the CDR3 is TGTGCTAGTGCCCTCGGGGAGACCCAGTACTTC.

The chain uses TRBV28 and TRBJ1-6; D is possibly TRBD1 (6 bases). This CDR3 comprises 15 residues. Germline CDR1 and CDR2: MDHEN and SYDVKM. V was pared by 6 bases and J by 7 bases, with 16 bases between. CDR3 coding DNA: TGTGCCAGCAGGTTTCAGGGGCTGGAGAATTCACCCCTCCACTTT. Its translation is CASRFQGLENSPLHF.

This sequence joins TRBV30 and TRBJ2-1; D might be TRBD2 (6 bases). The germline V gene encodes CDR1 GTSNPN and CDR2 SVGIG (reference sequence). The CDR3 runs to 13 residues. Trimming shortened V by 1 base and J by 9 bases, and 13 bases separated the two germline ends. For the CDR3, the DNA is TGTGCCTGGAGTGGTACCGGGACTCTTGAGCAGTTCTTC. This gives the protein CAWSGTGTLEQFF.